This T cell receptor (beta chain) was retrieved from a study of blood T cells in healthy people across ages. Primers used in a second PCR of roughly 7 to 11 cycles were a sample-barcoded 5' primer and a J-beta primer mix. TCRdb reprocessed the 5' RACE reads with MiXCR, giving one entry per CDR3 protein. The table records 450,000 to 650,000 distinct CDR3 sequences, 24% of them present only once. Separately, the same data were catalogued under a study of T cells of mothers and their children.

The origin of this receptor is a boy aged 5 to 17 in good health. Sequencing was done on a sample of blood.

The CDR3, as DNA: TGTGCCAGCAGCCAAGGCCCGGGGGTGCGGAACACTGAAGCTTTCTTT. Translation: CASSQGPGVRNTEAFF. J is TRBJ1-1 and V is TRBV7-3; D is perhaps TRBD1 (5 bases). V shed 5 bases and J shed 1 base, with 17 bases lying between them. Looked up from germline, CDR1 is SGHTA and CDR2 is FQGTGA. This CDR3 has 16 amino acids.